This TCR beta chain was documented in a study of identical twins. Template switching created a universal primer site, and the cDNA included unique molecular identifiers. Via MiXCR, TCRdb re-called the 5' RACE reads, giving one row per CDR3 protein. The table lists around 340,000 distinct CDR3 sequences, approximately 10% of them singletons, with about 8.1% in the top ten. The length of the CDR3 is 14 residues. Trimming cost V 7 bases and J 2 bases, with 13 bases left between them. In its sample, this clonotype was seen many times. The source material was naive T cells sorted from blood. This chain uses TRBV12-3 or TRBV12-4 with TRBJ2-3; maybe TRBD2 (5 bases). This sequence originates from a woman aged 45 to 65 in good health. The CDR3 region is CASTLSGPTDTQYF. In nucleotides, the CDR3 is TGTGCCAGCACCCTCAGCGGACCCACAGATACGCAGTATTTT.